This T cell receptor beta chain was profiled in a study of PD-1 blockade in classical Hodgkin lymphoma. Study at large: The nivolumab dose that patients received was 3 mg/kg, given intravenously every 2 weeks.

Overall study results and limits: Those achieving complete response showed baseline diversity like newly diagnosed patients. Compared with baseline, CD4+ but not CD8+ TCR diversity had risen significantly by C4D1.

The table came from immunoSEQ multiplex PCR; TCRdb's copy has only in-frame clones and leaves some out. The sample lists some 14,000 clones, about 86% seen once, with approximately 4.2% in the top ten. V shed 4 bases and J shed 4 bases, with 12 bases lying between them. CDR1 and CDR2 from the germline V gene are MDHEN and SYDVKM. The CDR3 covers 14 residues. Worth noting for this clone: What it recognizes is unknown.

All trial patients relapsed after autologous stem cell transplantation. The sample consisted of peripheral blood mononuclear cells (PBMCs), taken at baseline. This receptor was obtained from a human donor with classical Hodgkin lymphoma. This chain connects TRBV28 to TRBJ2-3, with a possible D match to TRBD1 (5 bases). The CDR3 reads CASSSSDNPDTQYF. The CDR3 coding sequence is TGTGCCAGCAGTTCGTCGGACAACCCAGATACGCAGTATTTT.